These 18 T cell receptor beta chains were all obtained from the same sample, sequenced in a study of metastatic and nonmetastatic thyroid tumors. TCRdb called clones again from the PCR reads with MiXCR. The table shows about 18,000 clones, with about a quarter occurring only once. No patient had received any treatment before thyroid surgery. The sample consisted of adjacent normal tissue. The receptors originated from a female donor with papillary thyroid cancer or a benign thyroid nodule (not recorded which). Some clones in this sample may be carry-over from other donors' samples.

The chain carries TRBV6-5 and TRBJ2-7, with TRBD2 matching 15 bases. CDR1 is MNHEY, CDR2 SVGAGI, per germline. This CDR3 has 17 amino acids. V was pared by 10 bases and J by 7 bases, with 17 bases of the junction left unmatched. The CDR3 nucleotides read TGTGCCACAGCTTACCTTACAGTGGGACTAGCGGGAGGAGAGCAGTACTTC. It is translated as CATAYLTVGLAGGEQYF.

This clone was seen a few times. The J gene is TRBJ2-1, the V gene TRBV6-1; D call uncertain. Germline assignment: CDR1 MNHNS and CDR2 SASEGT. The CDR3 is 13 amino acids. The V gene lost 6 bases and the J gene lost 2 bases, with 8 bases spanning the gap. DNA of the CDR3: TGTGCCAGCAGCGACTTAGCCTACAATGAGCAGTTCTTC. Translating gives CASSDLAYNEQFF.

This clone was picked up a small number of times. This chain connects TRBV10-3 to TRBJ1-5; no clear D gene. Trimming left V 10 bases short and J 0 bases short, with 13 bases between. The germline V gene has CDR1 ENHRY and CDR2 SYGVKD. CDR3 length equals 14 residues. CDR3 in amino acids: CASRTANSNQPQHF. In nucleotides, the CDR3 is TGTGCCAGTCGGACGGCGAATAGCAATCAGCCCCAGCATTTT.

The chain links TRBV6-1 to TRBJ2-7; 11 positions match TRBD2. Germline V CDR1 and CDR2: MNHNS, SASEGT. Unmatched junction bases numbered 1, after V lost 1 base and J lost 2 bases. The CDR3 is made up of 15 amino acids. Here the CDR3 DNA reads TGTGCCAGCAGTGAAGAGGGACTAGCGGCCTACGAGCAGTACTTC. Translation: CASSEEGLAAYEQYF.

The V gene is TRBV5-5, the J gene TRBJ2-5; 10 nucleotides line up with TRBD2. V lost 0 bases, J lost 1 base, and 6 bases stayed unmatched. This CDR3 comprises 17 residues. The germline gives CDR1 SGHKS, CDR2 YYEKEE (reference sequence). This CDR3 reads CASSLEVAGGSQETQYF. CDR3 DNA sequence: TGTGCCAGCAGCTTGGAGGTAGCGGGGGGCTCCCAAGAGACCCAGTACTTC.

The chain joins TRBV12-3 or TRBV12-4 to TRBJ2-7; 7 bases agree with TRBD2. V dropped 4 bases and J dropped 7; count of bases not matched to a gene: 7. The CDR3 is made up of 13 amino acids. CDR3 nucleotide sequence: TGTGCCAGCAGTTGGGACTATCTAAAGGAGCAGTACTTC. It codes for CASSWDYLKEQYF.

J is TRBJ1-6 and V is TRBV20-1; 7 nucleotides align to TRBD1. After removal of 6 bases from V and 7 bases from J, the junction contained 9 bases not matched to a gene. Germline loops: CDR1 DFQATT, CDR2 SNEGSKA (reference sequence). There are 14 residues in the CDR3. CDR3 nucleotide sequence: TGCAGTGCAGAAGAGGGGACAGACAATTCACCCCTCCACTTT. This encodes CSAEEGTDNSPLHF.

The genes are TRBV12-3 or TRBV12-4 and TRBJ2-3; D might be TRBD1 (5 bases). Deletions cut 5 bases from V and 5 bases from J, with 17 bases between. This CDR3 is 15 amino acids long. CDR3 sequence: CASSLTVDLLDTQYF. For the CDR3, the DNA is TGTGCCAGCAGTCTGACAGTGGATCTACTAGATACGCAGTATTTT.

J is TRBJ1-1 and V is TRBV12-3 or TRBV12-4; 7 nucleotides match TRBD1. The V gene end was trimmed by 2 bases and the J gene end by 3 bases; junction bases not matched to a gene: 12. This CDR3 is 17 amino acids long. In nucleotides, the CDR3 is TGTGCCAGCAGTTTATCCCCAAGGACAGGATCGGACACTGAAGCTTTCTTT. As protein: CASSLSPRTGSDTEAFF.

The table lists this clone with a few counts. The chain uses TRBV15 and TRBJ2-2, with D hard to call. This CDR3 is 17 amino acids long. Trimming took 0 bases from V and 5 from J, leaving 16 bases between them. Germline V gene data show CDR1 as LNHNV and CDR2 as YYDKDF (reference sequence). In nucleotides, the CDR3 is TGTGCCACCAGCAGAGATTTAATCGGCTCGGGTACCGGGGAGCTGTTTTTT. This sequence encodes CATSRDLIGSGTGELFF.

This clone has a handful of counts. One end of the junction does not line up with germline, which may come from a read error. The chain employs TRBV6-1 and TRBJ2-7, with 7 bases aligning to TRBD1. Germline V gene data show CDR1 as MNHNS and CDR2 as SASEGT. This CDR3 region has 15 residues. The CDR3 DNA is TGTGCCAGCATTGAAGCCCCGGGACAGATCTACGAGCAGTACTTC. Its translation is CASIEAPGQIYEQYF.

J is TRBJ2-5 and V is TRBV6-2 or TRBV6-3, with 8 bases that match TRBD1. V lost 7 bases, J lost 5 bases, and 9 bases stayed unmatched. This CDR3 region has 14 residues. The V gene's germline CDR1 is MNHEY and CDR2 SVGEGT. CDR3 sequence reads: CASNSGTGGETQYF. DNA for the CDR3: TGTGCCAGCAACTCCGGGACAGGCGGCGAGACCCAGTACTTC.

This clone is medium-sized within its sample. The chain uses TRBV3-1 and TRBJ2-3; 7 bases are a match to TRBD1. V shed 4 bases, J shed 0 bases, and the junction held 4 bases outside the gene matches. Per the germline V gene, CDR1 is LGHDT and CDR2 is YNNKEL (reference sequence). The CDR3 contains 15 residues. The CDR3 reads CASSLRQGSTDTQYF. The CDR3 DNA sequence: TGTGCCAGCAGCCTGAGACAGGGCAGCACAGATACGCAGTATTTT.

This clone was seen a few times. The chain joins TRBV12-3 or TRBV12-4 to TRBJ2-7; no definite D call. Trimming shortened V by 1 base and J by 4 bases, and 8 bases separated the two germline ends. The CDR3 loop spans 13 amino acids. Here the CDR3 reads CASSLGLEYEQYF. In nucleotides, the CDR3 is TGTGCCAGCAGTTTAGGGTTGGAGTACGAGCAGTACTTC.

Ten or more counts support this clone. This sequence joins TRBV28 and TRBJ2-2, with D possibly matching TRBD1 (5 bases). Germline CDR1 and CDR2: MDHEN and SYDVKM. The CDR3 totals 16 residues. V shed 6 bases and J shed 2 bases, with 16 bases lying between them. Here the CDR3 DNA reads TGTGCCAGCAGCCCCTCCGCAGGGCGAAACACCGGGGAGCTGTTTTTT. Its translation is CASSPSAGRNTGELFF.

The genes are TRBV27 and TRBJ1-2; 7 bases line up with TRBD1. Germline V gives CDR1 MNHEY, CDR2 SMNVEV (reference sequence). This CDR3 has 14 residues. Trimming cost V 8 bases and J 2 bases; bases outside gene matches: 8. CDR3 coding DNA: TGTGCCAGCGCCGCCAGGGGGAAGAACTATGGCTACACCTTC. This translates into CASAARGKNYGYTF.

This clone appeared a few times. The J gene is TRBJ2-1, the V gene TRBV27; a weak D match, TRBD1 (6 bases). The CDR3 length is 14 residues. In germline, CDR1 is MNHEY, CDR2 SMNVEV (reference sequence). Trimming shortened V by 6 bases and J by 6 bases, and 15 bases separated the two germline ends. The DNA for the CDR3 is TGTGCCAGCAGCCGGAACTGGGACATCAATGAGCAGTTCTTC. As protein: CASSRNWDINEQFF.

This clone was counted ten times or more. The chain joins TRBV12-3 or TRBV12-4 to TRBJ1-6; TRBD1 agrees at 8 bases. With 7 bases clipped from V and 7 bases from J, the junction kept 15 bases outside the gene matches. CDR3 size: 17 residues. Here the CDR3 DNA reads TGTGCCAGCACTAAGGGACAGGACTGGGCTTCCAATTCACCCCTCCACTTT. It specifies CASTKGQDWASNSPLHF.